This TCR beta chain was captured in a study of OX40 agonist ivuxolimab in advanced cancers. Study background: Males comprised approximately 84% of the group, whose mean age was roughly 60 years (range roughly 23 to 90).

Generated by immunoSEQ multiplex PCR, the TCRdb table keeps only in-frame clones and is missing some. The table records about 58,000 clones, roughly 86% of them present only once. This CDR3 has 14 residues. The ends lost 3 bases at V and 6 bases at J; junction bases unmatched: 8. Germline loops: CDR1 SGHDT, CDR2 YYEEEE. The chain has TRBV5-6 and TRBJ1-1, with 7 positions matching TRBD1. This sample comprised CD4+ or CD8+ T cells sorted from blood, obtained in a trial of the OX40 agonist ivuxolimab. This sequence originates from an adult with an advanced solid tumor such as melanoma, head and neck, liver or kidney cancer. The CDR3, as DNA: TGTGCCAGCAGCTCAAACAACAGGGGCGCTGAAGCTTTCTTT. Protein product: CASSSNNRGAEAFF.